The T cell receptor beta chain described here comes from a study of blood T cells in healthy people across ages. The CDR3 covers 13 residues. CDR1 and CDR2 from the germline V gene are LNHDA and SQIVND (reference sequence). The ends were cut back, 1 base at V and 8 bases at J, with 11 bases in the middle. Extraction of total RNA produced a minimum of 5 micrograms from each sample. It was with a sample-barcoded 5' primer and a J-beta primer mix that a second PCR of about 6 to 12 cycles was run. Every cDNA molecule bore a tag from a template-switch adaptor containing 12 random nucleotides. At least 2.5 million CDR3-containing paired-end reads were obtained per sample. TCRdb recomputed calls from the 5' RACE reads with MiXCR, one row per CDR3 protein. The sample yields 600,000 to 800,000 distinct CDR3 sequences, around a fifth seen once.

Sequencing was carried out using blood. The receptor's source is a man aged 70-80 years in good health. The genes are TRBV19 and TRBJ1-1; D call uncertain. CDR3 in DNA: TGTGCCAGTAGTATAGGGCGAGATACCGAAGCTTTCTTT. It translates to CASSIGRDTEAFF.